This T cell receptor (beta chain) is from a study of post-analysis software for immune sequencing data. On the study more broadly: Recorded subtypes: relapsing-remitting, secondary progressive, progressive-relapsing; some patients unannotated.

Unique molecular identifiers were built into the TCR beta cDNA libraries. Roughly 500,000 cDNA molecules were obtained from 1 to 10 million T cells. MiXCR, applied by TCRdb to the PCR reads, yields one record per CDR3 protein. Of about 770,000 distinct CDR3 sequences listed, more than 45% are singletons. The V and J ends lost 5 bases and 11 bases, in that order; junction bases with no gene match: 12. The CDR3 runs 14 residues. Germline assignment: CDR1 MNHNY and CDR2 SVGAGI (reference sequence). General study findings and limits: Compared with controls, patients had more of about five TRBV segments, including TRBV5-6, TRBV5-1 and TRBV20-1. Samples prepared in the same batch strongly co-clustered by F measure.

As to this clonotype: Its antigen is still unknown.

V and J are TRBV6-6 and TRBJ1-5; 7 bases line up with TRBD1. The sequenced sample was blood. The receptor was isolated from a girl aged 10 to 17 with multiple sclerosis. CDR3 bases: TGTGCCAGCAGTACCGACAGGGTTGGCGGAGCCCAGCATTTT. It is translated as CASSTDRVGGAQHF.